These 15 T cell receptor beta chains were sequenced from one sample in a study of blood T cells in healthy people across ages. Then a second PCR, running roughly 7 to 11 cycles, was carried out with a sample-barcoded 5' primer and a J-beta primer mix. Each CDR3 protein gets one entry after TCRdb re-called the 5' RACE reads with MiXCR. Of about 640,000 distinct CDR3 sequences in the sample, roughly three fifths were seen once. The source material was blood. The receptors stem from a man aged 60-69 years in good health.

The chain recombines TRBV21-1 with TRBJ1-2; TRBD1, as called in the table, went unchecked against the DNA. TRBV21-1 is a documented pseudogene. The CDR3 consists of 16 residues. The CDR3 DNA reads as TGTGCCAGCAGCAAAAGGGGACAGGGGGCTAGTGGTGGCTACACCTTC. Translating it yields CASSKRGQGASGGYTF.

The chain recombines TRBV5-8 with TRBJ2-4; 8 nucleotides match TRBD1. The germline gives CDR1 SGHTS, CDR2 YDEGEE. This CDR3 comprises 14 residues. The trim removed 7 bases at V and 13 bases at J, leaving 16 bases unmatched. The CDR3 DNA reads as TGTGCCAGCGGACCGCCCCTAGACAGGGGCCGGCAGTACTTC. Protein: CASGPPLDRGRQYF.

This clonotype showed up just a few times. The chain is built from TRBV12-3 or TRBV12-4 and TRBJ2-3; no definite D call. Trimming took 3 bases from V and 6 from J, leaving 16 bases between them. The CDR3 contains 15 residues. The CDR3 loop is CASSFVSGVVDTQYF. Written as DNA, the CDR3 is TGTGCCAGCAGTTTCGTAAGTGGGGTGGTGGATACGCAGTATTTT.

This clonotype was picked up one time. The junction differs from germline at one of its ends, possibly a read error. This chain uses TRBV16 with TRBJ2-7; D unclear. This CDR3 has 15 amino acids. In germline, CDR1 is KGHSY, CDR2 FQNENV. The CDR3 region is CAGSQTATAPYEQYF. The DNA of the CDR3 is TGTGCCGGCAGCCAGACGGCCACTGCTCCCTACGAGCAGTACTTC.

The chain uses TRBV15 and TRBJ1-6; D is unclear. The V end was cut by 1 base, the J end by 8 bases, with 6 bases between. Germline V CDR1 and CDR2: LNHNV, YYDKDF (reference sequence). The CDR3 consists of 13 residues. The CDR3 loop is CATSRVNDSPLHF. CDR3 nucleotide sequence: TGTGCCACCAGCAGAGTGAACGATTCACCCCTCCACTTT.

This clonotype appeared a few times. V usage is TRBV20-1 and J usage is TRBJ1-2; D may be TRBD1 (5 bases). The V gene's germline CDR1 is DFQATT and CDR2 SNEGSKA (reference sequence). V was clipped by 4 bases and J by 4 bases, with 13 bases between them. This CDR3 comprises 13 residues. The CDR3 here is CSATTQAGYGYTF. The CDR3 DNA reads as TGCAGTGCTACTACACAGGCCGGCTATGGCTACACCTTC.

V is TRBV4-2 and J is TRBJ1-5; tentative D call: TRBD1 (5 bases). There are 15 residues in the CDR3. Germline assignment: CDR1 LGHNA and CDR2 YNFKEQ. Trimming took 0 bases from V and 5 from J, leaving 11 bases between them. In DNA form, the CDR3 reads TGTGCCAGCAGCCAAGATGGGGGGTCGGATCAGCCCCAGCATTTT. It codes for CASSQDGGSDQPQHF.

V and J are TRBV4-2 and TRBJ2-7; 12 bases align to TRBD2. V dropped 1 base and J dropped 7; count of bases not matched to a gene: 8. CDR3 size: 16 residues. Germline V gene lookup returns CDR1 LGHNA and CDR2 YNFKEQ. In DNA form, the CDR3 reads TGTGCCAGCAGCCAAGCCGGACTAGCGGGGAACAATGAGCAGTACTTC. Protein: CASSQAGLAGNNEQYF.

This clonotype has just a few counts. J is TRBJ2-3 and V is TRBV20-1, with 10 positions matching TRBD1. J was trimmed by 4 bases and V by 5 bases; bases with no gene match: 3. Germline V lookup: CDR1 DFQATT, CDR2 SNEGSKA (reference sequence). The CDR3 is made up of 13 amino acids. The CDR3 sequence is CSARTGGADTQYF. For the CDR3, the DNA is TGCAGTGCTCGGACAGGGGGGGCAGATACGCAGTATTTT.

This sequence joins TRBV5-6 and TRBJ2-5; 8 bases line up with TRBD2. Per germline, CDR1 SGHDT and CDR2 YYEEEE. After removal of 1 base from V and 4 bases from J, the junction contained 9 bases not matched to a gene. The CDR3 runs 16 residues. The CDR3 coding sequence is TGTGCCAGCAGCTTGTATGTCGGGGGGGCCGGAGAGACCCAGTACTTC. Translating it yields CASSLYVGGAGETQYF.

The rearrangement joins TRBV28 to TRBJ2-6, with 10 bases lining up with TRBD1. This CDR3 has 18 residues. V was pared by 0 bases and J by 2 bases, with 4 bases of the junction left unmatched. Germline assignment: CDR1 MDHEN and CDR2 SYDVKM. The CDR3 DNA reads TGTGCCAGCAGTTTATGGGGGACAGGGGTGACTGGGGCCAACGTCCTGACTTTC. Amino acids: CASSLWGTGVTGANVLTF.

The gene calls are TRBV3-1 and TRBJ1-2; 7 nucleotides match TRBD1. The V and J ends lost 5 bases and 5 bases, in that order; junction bases with no gene match: 8. Germline V gene data show CDR1 as LGHDT and CDR2 as YNNKEL (reference sequence). The CDR3 is made up of 14 amino acids. The CDR3 DNA reads TGTGCCAGCAGCGTCCCGGGACAGCTTTATGGCTACACCTTC. This translates into CASSVPGQLYGYTF. Full variable domain (rest looked up from reference TRBV3-1 and TRBJ1-2): DTAVSQTPKYLVTQMGNDKSIKCEQNLGHDTMYWYKQDSKKFLKIMFSYNNKELIINETVPNRFSPKSPDKAHLNLHINSLELGDSAVYFCASSVPGQLYGYTFGSGTRLTVV.

The V call is TRBV5-1, the J call TRBJ2-7; TRBD1 matches 7 bases. V dropped 3 bases and J dropped 9; count of bases not matched to a gene: 15. This CDR3 has 15 residues. The germline V gene has CDR1 SGHRS and CDR2 YFSETQ. The CDR3 DNA follows: TGCGCCAGCAGCTCACTCCCAGGGGAGACAGGGTCGCAGTACTTC. Translating it yields CASSSLPGETGSQYF. Complete variable domain (other parts from reference TRBV5-1 and TRBJ2-7): KAGVTQTPRYLIKTRGQQVTLSCSPISGHRSVSWYQQTPGQGLQFLFEYFSETQRNKGNFPGRFSGRQFSNSRSEMNVSTLELGDSALYLCASSSLPGETGSQYFGPGTRLTVT.

This clonotype appeared a few times. The chain combines TRBV9 with TRBJ2-5, with 8 bases that match TRBD2. Germline lookup yields CDR1 SGDLS and CDR2 YYNGEE. This CDR3 has 16 amino acids. Trimming took 4 bases from V and 1 from J; bases not matched to a gene: 9. The CDR3 nucleotides read TGTGCCAGCAGCAACAACCCCGGGGGGGTCCAAGAGACCCAGTACTTC. The encoded protein is CASSNNPGGVQETQYF.

This chain joins TRBV28 and TRBJ1-4; 8 nucleotides match TRBD1. Germline CDR1 reads MDHEN; CDR2 reads SYDVKM. The CDR3 runs to 17 residues. V gave up 6 bases and J gave up 2 bases; unmatched junction bases: 11. CDR3 DNA sequence: TGTGCCAGCAGATCCTGGACAGGGTCCGCGACTAATGAAAAACTGTTTTTT. Its translation is CASRSWTGSATNEKLFF.